This T cell receptor beta chain was captured by sequencing in a study of blood T cell repertoires in COVID-19. As for the study in general: Donors in the United States, Italy and Spain gave samples during acute or convalescent COVID-19. In each case, the material was cDNA or gDNA derived from T cells, B-cell-depleted T cells, or PBMCs.

This CDR3 has 14 residues. Per germline, CDR1 MDHEN and CDR2 SYDVKM. V was cut by 6 bases and J by 6 bases, with 17 bases left in between. Original analysis: Amplification of reference gene primers was used by the study to estimate nucleated cell counts. Repertoires were generated with immunoSEQ multiplex PCR, while TCRdb's copy carries only in-frame clones and drops some. The V and J calls and clone size were taken over from that table, and D and trimming were inferred from the DNA. Of just under 300,000 clones listed, around 87% are singletons. The chain recombines TRBV28 with TRBJ1-2, with D possibly being TRBD1 (6 bases). The receptor comes from a man between 65 and 85 years old with acute or convalescent COVID-19. Material for sequencing was peripheral blood. CDR3 DNA: TGTGCCAGCAGCTCCCCACAGGGTGGGAATGGCTACACCTTC. Protein product: CASSSPQGGNGYTF.